This is a list of T cell receptor beta chains from one sample in a study of breast tumors, draining lymph nodes, adjacent tissues. TCRdb re-called the multiplex PCR reads through MiXCR, storing one row per CDR3 protein. The sample records some 100,000 distinct CDR3 sequences, about 20% being singletons. What was sequenced was axillary lymph node tissue. These receptor sequences come from a female donor with breast cancer. Some clones in this sample may be carry-over from other donors' samples. Each CDR3 is given with its conserved first and last residue. Fields, in order: D gene, clone size, V gene, J gene, CDR3 protein, CDR3 DNA. The D gene is left open where the match is weak. Not every row has a clone size; where given, it reads once, few, many or a size class.

D gene: NA; clone size: many; V gene: TRBV6-2/TRBV6-3; J gene: TRBJ2-7; CDR3 protein: CASRVTLGRRLYEQYF; CDR3 DNA: TGTGCCAGCAGAGTTACGCTTGGCAGGCGACTTTACGAGCAGTACTTC
D gene: NA; clone size: many; V gene: TRBV4-1; J gene: TRBJ2-1; CDR3 protein: CASSQAPSAEQFF; CDR3 DNA: TGCGCCAGCAGCCAAGCTCCGTCCGCCGAGCAGTTCTTC
D gene: NA; clone size: NA; V gene: TRBV4-1; J gene: TRBJ1-1; CDR3 protein: CASSQDDMAGITEAFF; CDR3 DNA: TGCGCCAGCAGCCAAGACGATATGGCAGGGATCACTGAAGCTTTCTTT
D gene: TRBD1; clone size: many; V gene: TRBV10-3; J gene: TRBJ2-5; CDR3 protein: CAISGTGKETQYF; CDR3 DNA: TGTGCCATCAGTGGGACAGGGAAAGAGACCCAGTACTTC
D gene: NA; clone size: few; V gene: TRBV7-9; J gene: TRBJ1-1; CDR3 protein: CASSSPGWGDTEAFF; CDR3 DNA: TGTGCCAGCAGCTCCCCCGGGTGGGGGGACACTGAAGCTTTCTTT
D gene: NA; clone size: many; V gene: TRBV20-1; J gene: TRBJ2-2; CDR3 protein: CSASPGAGELFF; CDR3 DNA: TGCAGTGCTAGTCCAGGGGCCGGGGAGCTGTTTTTT
D gene: NA; clone size: many; V gene: TRBV29-1; J gene: TRBJ2-7; CDR3 protein: CSVEEAYEQYF; CDR3 DNA: TGCAGCGTTGAGGAGGCTTACGAGCAGTACTTC
D gene: NA; clone size: once; V gene: TRBV19; J gene: TRBJ1-1; CDR3 protein: CASSMSRYTEAFF; CDR3 DNA: TGTGCCAGTAGTATGTCACGGTACACTGAAGCTTTCTTT
D gene: NA; clone size: many; V gene: TRBV11-2; J gene: TRBJ1-6; CDR3 protein: CASSPPNSPLHF; CDR3 DNA: TGTGCCAGCAGTCCTCCGAATTCACCCCTCCACTTT
D gene: TRBD1; clone size: many; V gene: TRBV27; J gene: TRBJ1-5; CDR3 protein: CATGQGAFLGQPQHF; CDR3 DNA: TGTGCCACCGGTCAGGGGGCGTTTCTGGGTCAGCCCCAGCATTTT
D gene: TRBD1; clone size: few; V gene: TRBV19; J gene: TRBJ1-2; CDR3 protein: CASSRAGGSNYGCTF; CDR3 DNA: TGTGCCAGTAGCCGAGCAGGGGGATCGAACTATGGCTGCACCTTC
D gene: TRBD2; clone size: many; V gene: TRBV4-1; J gene: TRBJ2-7; CDR3 protein: CASSQVGLGYEQYF; CDR3 DNA: TGCGCCAGCAGCCAAGTGGGACTAGGCTACGAGCAGTACTTC
D gene: TRBD1; clone size: few; V gene: TRBV28; J gene: TRBJ1-5; CDR3 protein: CASSWGQTSNQPQHF; CDR3 DNA: TGTGCCAGCAGTTGGGGACAGACTAGCAATCAGCCCCAGCATTTT
D gene: TRBD1; clone size: many; V gene: TRBV7-9; J gene: TRBJ2-1; CDR3 protein: CASSLGTGSSYNEQFF; CDR3 DNA: TGTGCCAGCAGCTTAGGGACAGGAAGCTCCTACAATGAGCAGTTCTTC
D gene: NA; clone size: once; V gene: TRBV7-3; J gene: TRBJ1-1; CDR3 protein: CASSLSGWTEAFF; CDR3 DNA: TGTGCCAGCAGCTTAAGTGGTTGGACTGAAGCTTTCTTT
D gene: NA; clone size: many; V gene: TRBV14; J gene: TRBJ2-7; CDR3 protein: CASSQEAGSSYEQYF; CDR3 DNA: TGTGCCAGCAGCCAAGAGGCAGGGAGCTCCTACGAGCAGTACTTC
D gene: NA; clone size: many; V gene: TRBV6-6; J gene: TRBJ2-7; CDR3 protein: CASSGHLYVDEQYF; CDR3 DNA: TGTGCCAGCAGCGGACACCTATACGTCGACGAGCAGTACTTC
D gene: TRBD2; clone size: many; V gene: TRBV7-6; J gene: TRBJ2-1; CDR3 protein: CASSLASGGADEQFF; CDR3 DNA: TGTGCCAGCAGCTTAGCGAGCGGGGGGGCGGATGAGCAGTTCTTC
D gene: NA; clone size: many; V gene: TRBV29-1; J gene: TRBJ2-7; CDR3 protein: CSGTATGSYEQYF; CDR3 DNA: TGCAGCGGGACCGCGACAGGTTCCTACGAGCAGTACTTC
D gene: TRBD2; clone size: many; V gene: TRBV20-1; J gene: TRBJ2-7; CDR3 protein: CSARSLADSSYEQYF; CDR3 DNA: TGCAGTGCTAGATCACTAGCGGACAGCTCCTACGAGCAGTACTTC
D gene: TRBD1; clone size: many; V gene: TRBV6-1; J gene: TRBJ1-4; CDR3 protein: CASTGQINEKLFF; CDR3 DNA: TGTGCCAGCACGGGACAGATAAATGAAAAACTGTTTTTT
D gene: TRBD2; clone size: many; V gene: TRBV5-8; J gene: TRBJ2-1; CDR3 protein: CASSLGDYLYNEQFF; CDR3 DNA: TGTGCCAGCAGCTTGGGGGACTACCTATACAATGAGCAGTTCTTC
D gene: NA; clone size: many; V gene: TRBV15; J gene: TRBJ2-7; CDR3 protein: CATSADRLRSYEQYF; CDR3 DNA: TGTGCCACCAGCGCAGACAGGCTTCGGTCCTACGAGCAGTACTTC
D gene: NA; clone size: many; V gene: TRBV28; J gene: TRBJ2-2; CDR3 protein: CASSLGQGELFF; CDR3 DNA: TGTGCCAGCAGTTTAGGACAGGGGGAGCTGTTTTTT
D gene: NA; clone size: many; V gene: TRBV12-3/TRBV12-4; J gene: TRBJ1-6; CDR3 protein: CASSLQGRESPLHF; CDR3 DNA: TGTGCCAGCAGTTTGCAGGGAAGAGAATCACCCCTCCACTTT
D gene: TRBD1; clone size: few; V gene: TRBV28; J gene: TRBJ1-5; CDR3 protein: CASNLGQGSNQPQHF; CDR3 DNA: TGTGCCAGCAACCTTGGACAGGGCAGCAATCAGCCCCAGCATTTT
D gene: NA; clone size: NA; V gene: TRBV7-2; J gene: TRBJ1-1; CDR3 protein: CASSLARVFEAFF; CDR3 DNA: TGTGCCAGCAGCTTAGCCCGCGTTTTCGAAGCTTTCTTT
D gene: NA; clone size: many; V gene: TRBV9; J gene: TRBJ2-7; CDR3 protein: CASSVGGDTLYEQYF; CDR3 DNA: TGTGCCAGCAGCGTAGGGGGGGACACCTTATACGAGCAGTACTTC
D gene: TRBD1; clone size: NA; V gene: TRBV18; J gene: TRBJ1-5; CDR3 protein: CASSPSTGGRNQPQHF; CDR3 DNA: TGTGCCAGCTCACCTTCGACAGGGGGGCGCAATCAGCCCCAGCATTTT
D gene: TRBD2; clone size: many; V gene: TRBV7-8; J gene: TRBJ2-7; CDR3 protein: CASSLDNSGRGEQYF; CDR3 DNA: TGTGCCAGCAGCTTAGATAATAGCGGGAGGGGCGAGCAGTACTTC
D gene: TRBD1; clone size: NA; V gene: TRBV10-3; J gene: TRBJ2-6; CDR3 protein: CAINLGKGRARDSPSGANVLTF; CDR3 DNA: TGTGCCATCAACCTCGGGAAGGGGAGAGCGAGGGACAGTCCCTCTGGGGCCAACGTCCTGACTTTC
D gene: NA; clone size: NA; V gene: TRBV10-1; J gene: TRBJ1-1; CDR3 protein: CASSESRGAFGTEAFF; CDR3 DNA: TGCGCCAGCAGTGAGTCCAGGGGTGCCTTCGGAACTGAAGCTTTCTTT
D gene: NA; clone size: many; V gene: TRBV6-1; J gene: TRBJ2-7; CDR3 protein: CASSERSEYYEQYF; CDR3 DNA: TGTGCCAGCAGTGAACGCAGCGAGTACTACGAGCAGTACTTC
D gene: NA; clone size: many; V gene: TRBV29-1; J gene: TRBJ1-5; CDR3 protein: CSEEDPLSNQPQHF; CDR3 DNA: TGCAGCGAGGAGGACCCACTTAGCAATCAGCCCCAGCATTTT
D gene: TRBD1; clone size: many; V gene: TRBV2; J gene: TRBJ1-2; CDR3 protein: CASDPGGRNYGYTF; CDR3 DNA: TGTGCCAGCGACCCAGGGGGTCGAAACTATGGCTACACCTTC
D gene: TRBD2; clone size: many; V gene: TRBV20-1; J gene: TRBJ2-7; CDR3 protein: CSAQLASGRKRDEQYF; CDR3 DNA: TGCAGTGCACAGCTGGCTAGCGGGAGGAAGAGGGACGAGCAGTACTTC
D gene: TRBD1; clone size: NA; V gene: TRBV24-1; J gene: TRBJ2-7; CDR3 protein: CATSEAGTGTSYEQYF; CDR3 DNA: TGTGCCACCAGTGAGGCCGGGACAGGGACGTCCTACGAGCAGTACTTC
D gene: NA; clone size: many; V gene: TRBV6-5; J gene: TRBJ1-2; CDR3 protein: CASSYSAAGGYTF; CDR3 DNA: TGTGCCAGCAGTTACTCGGCGGCAGGCGGCTACACCTTC
D gene: TRBD1; clone size: NA; V gene: TRBV27; J gene: TRBJ1-2; CDR3 protein: CASSLSRGYEYGYTF; CDR3 DNA: TGTGCCAGCAGTTTATCCAGGGGGTACGAATATGGCTACACCTTC
D gene: NA; clone size: many; V gene: TRBV9; J gene: TRBJ2-1; CDR3 protein: CASSVEVGQGNEQFF; CDR3 DNA: TGTGCCAGCAGCGTAGAGGTGGGGCAGGGCAATGAGCAGTTCTTC
D gene: NA; clone size: many; V gene: TRBV6-5; J gene: TRBJ1-2; CDR3 protein: CASSYMGEGYGYTF; CDR3 DNA: TGTGCCAGCAGTTACATGGGAGAAGGATATGGCTACACCTTC
D gene: TRBD2; clone size: many; V gene: TRBV20-1; J gene: TRBJ2-3; CDR3 protein: CSAAPTGGYTDTQYF; CDR3 DNA: TGCAGTGCTGCTCCTACCGGGGGGTACACAGATACGCAGTATTTT
D gene: NA; clone size: many; V gene: TRBV2; J gene: TRBJ2-3; CDR3 protein: CASSVNSPDTQYF; CDR3 DNA: TGTGCCAGCAGTGTTAACAGCCCAGATACGCAGTATTTT
D gene: NA; clone size: NA; V gene: TRBV4-2; J gene: TRBJ1-2; CDR3 protein: CASSQFRDWSYTF; CDR3 DNA: TGTGCCAGCAGCCAATTCCGGGACTGGAGCTACACCTTC
D gene: NA; clone size: many; V gene: TRBV2; J gene: TRBJ1-2; CDR3 protein: CASTSDGNYGYTF; CDR3 DNA: TGTGCCAGCACAAGCGACGGCAACTATGGCTACACCTTC